One and the same sample provided the 17 T cell receptor beta chains below, sequenced in a study of T cell responses to AZD1222 COVID-19 vaccine. Sequencing was performed with immunoSEQ multiplex PCR; in TCRdb, only in-frame clones are kept and a portion is missing. The repertoire includes about 140,000 clones, under 95% of them detected once, and more than 1.1% sits in the top ten. The input for sequencing was peripheral blood, taken on day 0 of AZD1222 vaccination. The receptors derive from an adult in good health.

The genes are TRBV18 and TRBJ2-1, with TRBD2 matching over 11 bases. CDR1 is KGHSH, CDR2 LQKENI, per germline. The CDR3 has 17 residues. Unmatched junction bases numbered 4, after V lost 0 bases and J lost 3 bases. This chain's CDR3 is CASSPPWLAGGYNEQFF. As DNA, the CDR3 is TGTGCCAGCTCACCACCGTGGCTAGCGGGGGGCTACAATGAGCAGTTCTTC.

This chain uses TRBV15 with TRBJ2-2, with TRBD2 as a possible D gene (6 bases). CDR1 LNHNV and CDR2 YYDKDF come from the germline V gene (reference sequence). There are 13 residues in the CDR3. With 6 bases removed from V and 5 bases from J, the gap between germline ends came to 10 bases. CDR3 protein: CATSWAGTGELFF. In DNA form, the CDR3 reads TGTGCCACCAGTTGGGCGGGGACCGGGGAGCTGTTTTTT. The complete variable domain, with remaining parts taken from reference TRBV15 and TRBJ2-2, reads DAMVIQNPRYQVTQFGKPVTLSCSQTLNHNVMYWYQQKSSQAPKLLFHYYDKDFNNEADTPDNFQSRRPNTSFCFLDIRSPGLGDTAMYLCATSWAGTGELFFGEGSRLTVL.

This clone has only one observation. The chain uses TRBV5-6 and TRBJ2-5; no clear D. V lost 2 bases to trimming and J lost 9 bases, with 17 bases between them. The germline gives CDR1 SGHDT, CDR2 YYEEEE. There are 14 residues in the CDR3. This CDR3 reads CASSLAGRVESQYF. The CDR3 coding sequence is TGTGCCAGCAGCTTAGCTGGCCGGGTTGAGTCCCAGTACTTC.

This chain uses TRBV27 with TRBJ1-1; D is undetermined. CDR1 and CDR2 from the germline V gene are MNHEY and SMNVEV (reference sequence). The CDR3 runs 15 residues. With 4 bases removed from V and 4 bases from J, the gap between germline ends came to 16 bases. CDR3 coding DNA: TGTGCCAGCAGTTCGTTTGGGAGGGTAAGCACTGAAGCTTTCTTT. Translated: CASSSFGRVSTEAFF.

The rearrangement joins TRBV29-1 to TRBJ2-3; 12 bases map to TRBD2. Germline values: CDR1 SQVTM, CDR2 ANQGSEA. The V and J ends lost 4 bases and 8 bases, in that order; junction bases with no gene match: 4. The CDR3 is 13 amino acids. The CDR3 sequence is CSVGLAGAGTQYF. CDR3 nucleotides: TGCAGCGTTGGACTAGCGGGAGCAGGTACGCAGTATTTT.

The chain couples TRBV28 to TRBJ2-3; no clear D gene. The CDR3 extends over 18 amino acids. With 3 bases removed from V and 1 base from J, the gap between germline ends came to 20 bases. Per the germline V gene, CDR1 is MDHEN and CDR2 is SYDVKM. The CDR3 region is CASSLWGLGMGGTDTQYF. In DNA form, the CDR3 reads TGTGCCAGCAGTTTGTGGGGATTGGGCATGGGTGGCACAGATACGCAGTATTTT.

The chain links TRBV21-1 to TRBJ1-2. TRBV21-1 is a pseudogene. The CDR3 is made up of 14 amino acids. This CDR3 reads CASSPGEGRGGYTF. The CDR3 DNA is TGTGCCAGCAGTCCCGGGGAGGGGAGGGGTGGCTACACCTTC.

The chain carries TRBV15 and TRBJ2-2; D is unclear. Trimming shortened V by 0 bases and J by 6 bases, and 5 bases separated the two germline ends. Germline CDR1 and CDR2: LNHNV and YYDKDF (reference sequence). The CDR3 covers 13 residues. CDR3 amino acids: CATSRDRSGELFF. For the CDR3, the DNA is TGTGCCACCAGCAGAGATCGGTCCGGGGAGCTGTTTTTT.

The chain links TRBV6-5 to TRBJ1-1; the D gene is possibly TRBD1 (5 bases). The CDR3 has 12 residues. The ends were cut back, 0 bases at V and 7 bases at J, with 6 bases in the middle. Germline values: CDR1 MNHEY, CDR2 SVGAGI. As DNA, the CDR3 is TGTGCCAGCAGTTACTCGGGACTTGAAGCTTTCTTT. Amino acid sequence: CASSYSGLEAFF.

The chain couples TRBV5-6 to TRBJ1-2; D remains unclear. From germline, CDR1 is SGHDT and CDR2 YYEEEE. This CDR3 region has 14 residues. Trimming removed 6 bases from V and 5 bases from J, with 17 bases in between. The DNA of the CDR3 is TGTGCCAGCACCAAAACCACAAGAGGATATGGCTACACCTTC. As protein: CASTKTTRGYGYTF.

This clone was counted once. The chain uses TRBV14 and TRBJ1-6; no clear D. Trimming took 4 bases from V and 7 from J, leaving 8 bases between them. The CDR3 loop spans 13 amino acids. Germline V CDR1 and CDR2: SGHDN, FVKESK. DNA for the CDR3: TGTGCCAGCAGCCCCTTGTCGAATTCACCCCTCCACTTT. This translates into CASSPLSNSPLHF.

V and J are TRBV6-5 and TRBJ2-7, with 9 bases lining up with TRBD1. The CDR3 contains 12 residues. V was pared by 10 bases and J by 4 bases, with 5 bases of the junction left unmatched. Germline V gives CDR1 MNHEY, CDR2 SVGAGI. CDR3 protein: CATWGQGYEQYF. CDR3 DNA: TGTGCCACTTGGGGACAGGGATACGAGCAGTACTTC.

The chain has TRBV10-2 and TRBJ1-5; maybe TRBD1 (5 bases). V was clipped by 4 bases and J by 6 bases, with 13 bases between them. Germline CDR1 is WSHSY and CDR2 is SAAADI. The CDR3 length is 14 residues. The CDR3 here is CASSVGGTIQPQHF. CDR3 sequence (DNA): TGCGCCAGCAGTGTAGGAGGGACCATTCAGCCCCAGCATTTT.

The chain employs TRBV7-9 and TRBJ1-2, with D unresolved. The CDR3 is 13 residues long. Trimming stripped 8 bases from V and 2 bases from J, with 12 bases between. In germline, CDR1 is SEHNR, CDR2 FQNEAQ (reference sequence). The CDR3 region is CASSMEGNYGYTF. In nucleotides, the CDR3 is TGTGCCAGCTCAATGGAGGGCAACTATGGCTACACCTTC.

This clone appeared once. The chain carries TRBV29-1 and TRBJ2-1; 7 bases map to TRBD2. Germline trimming cut 7 bases from V and 4 bases from J; bases unmatched to any gene: 7. This CDR3 has 13 amino acids. Germline assignment: CDR1 SQVTM and CDR2 ANQGSEA. The CDR3 DNA reads TGCAGCGCGACGGGAGGACTGTACAATGAGCAGTTCTTC. Translating gives CSATGGLYNEQFF.

The chain is built from TRBV13 and TRBJ1-1; 9 positions agree with TRBD1. The CDR3 loop spans 16 amino acids. The trim removed 0 bases at V and 1 base at J, leaving 3 bases unmatched. The germline gives CDR1 PRHDT, CDR2 FYEKMQ (reference sequence). The CDR3 loop is CASSLGLQGANTEAFF. The DNA for the CDR3 is TGTGCCAGCAGCTTAGGCCTACAGGGGGCGAACACTGAAGCTTTCTTT. Together with reference TRBV13 and TRBJ1-1, the CDR3 gives the full variable domain: AAGVIQSPRHLIKEKRETATLKCYPIPRHDTVYWYQQGPGQDPQFLISFYEKMQSDKGSIPDRFSAQQFSDYHSELNMSSLELGDSALYFCASSLGLQGANTEAFFGQGTRLTVV.

The V gene is TRBV5-5, the J gene TRBJ1-2; 9 bases match TRBD1. The CDR3 extends over 16 amino acids. Germline-derived CDR1 and CDR2 are SGHKS and YYEKEE (reference sequence). V shed 4 bases, J shed 4 bases, and the junction held 11 bases outside the gene matches. The CDR3 DNA reads TGTGCCAGCAGCCCCGGGACAGGGATGTTTGGCTATGGCTACACCTTC. This codes for CASSPGTGMFGYGYTF.